The entry that follows covers one T cell receptor beta chain sequence. Its matching antigen is unknown. This sample was included in a study of CD8 T cells in Susac syndrome. For the study at large: When blood was collected, patients with Susac syndrome were therapy-naive, were taking corticosteroids, or were receiving intravenous immunoglobulin alone.

Reverse transcription of roughly 0.45 to 1 ug RNA was carried out with random hexamers. TCRdb re-derived calls from the immunoSEQ multiplex PCR reads in MiXCR, one entry per CDR3 protein. The sample yields 140,000 to 150,000 distinct CDR3 sequences, about 94% seen once. The CDR3 spans 15 residues. V gave up 5 bases and J gave up 0 bases; unmatched junction bases: 8. The V gene's germline CDR1 is SGHTS and CDR2 YDEGEE. Overall study findings and caveats: The CD4+ T cell repertoires that were profiled in Susac syndrome showed no clonal expansion.

This receptor was identified in a human donor with Susac syndrome. The chain employs TRBV5-8 and TRBJ2-7; 7 nucleotides match TRBD2. Sequenced input: CD4+ T cells from PBMCs. The CDR3 loop reads CASRRAGQSSYEQYF. CDR3 nucleotide sequence: TGTGCCAGCAGGAGAGCGGGGCAAAGCTCCTACGAGCAGTACTTC.